This T cell receptor beta chain derives from a study of blood T cell repertoires in COVID-19. On the study more broadly: Samples came from the United States, Italy and Spain, spanning acute and convalescent COVID-19.

Original data processing: Scientists estimated how many nucleated cells there were by amplifying reference gene primers. Produced via immunoSEQ multiplex PCR; TCRdb's table is partial and in-frame only. V, J and clone size are taken as reported in that table, and D and trimming were inferred from the DNA itself. Of 150,000 or so clones in the sample, around nine tenths were seen once. Germline V lookup: CDR1 SEHNR, CDR2 FQNEAQ (reference sequence). Trimming took 1 base from V and 8 from J, leaving 8 bases between them. The CDR3 contains 12 residues. This clonotype was sampled from a man aged 60 to 75 with active or convalescent COVID-19. Sequenced material: peripheral blood. This rearrangement joins TRBV7-9 to TRBJ1-1, with D hard to call. Written as DNA, the CDR3 is TGTGCCAGCAGCTTAGGACACTTGGAAGCTTTCTTT. This codes for CASSLGHLEAFF.